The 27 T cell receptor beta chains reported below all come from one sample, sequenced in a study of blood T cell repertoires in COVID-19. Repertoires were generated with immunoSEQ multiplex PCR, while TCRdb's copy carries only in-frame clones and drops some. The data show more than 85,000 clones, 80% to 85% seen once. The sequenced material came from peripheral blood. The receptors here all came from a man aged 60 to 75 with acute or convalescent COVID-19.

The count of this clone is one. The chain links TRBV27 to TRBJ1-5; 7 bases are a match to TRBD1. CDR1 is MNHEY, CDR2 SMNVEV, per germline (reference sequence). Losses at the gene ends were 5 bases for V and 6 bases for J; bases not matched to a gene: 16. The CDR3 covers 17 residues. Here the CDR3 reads CASSPLKETGITQPQHF. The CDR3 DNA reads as TGTGCCAGCAGTCCCTTGAAGGAGACAGGGATTACTCAGCCCCAGCATTTT.

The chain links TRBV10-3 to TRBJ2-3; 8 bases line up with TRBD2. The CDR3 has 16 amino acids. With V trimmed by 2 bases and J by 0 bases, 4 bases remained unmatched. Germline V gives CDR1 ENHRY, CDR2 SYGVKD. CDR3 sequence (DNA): TGTGCCATCAGTGAGAATCGGGGGGGGAGCACAGATACGCAGTATTTT. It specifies CAISENRGGSTDTQYF.

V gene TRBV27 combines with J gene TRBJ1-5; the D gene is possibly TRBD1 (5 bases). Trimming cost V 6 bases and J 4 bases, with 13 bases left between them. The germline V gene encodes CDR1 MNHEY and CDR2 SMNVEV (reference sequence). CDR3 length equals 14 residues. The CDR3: CASRRGGNNQPQHF. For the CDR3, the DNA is TGTGCCAGCAGAAGGGGAGGGAATAATCAGCCCCAGCATTTT.

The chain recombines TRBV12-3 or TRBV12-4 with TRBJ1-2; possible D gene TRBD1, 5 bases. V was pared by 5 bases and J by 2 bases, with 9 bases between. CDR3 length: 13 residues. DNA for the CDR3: TGTGCCAGCAGTCAGACAGAGAACTATGGCTACACCTTC. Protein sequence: CASSQTENYGYTF.

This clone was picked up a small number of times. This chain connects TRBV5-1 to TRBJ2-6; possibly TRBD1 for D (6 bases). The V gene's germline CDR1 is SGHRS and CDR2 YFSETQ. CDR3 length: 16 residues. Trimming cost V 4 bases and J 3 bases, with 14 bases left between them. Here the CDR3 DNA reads TGCGCCAGCAGCGGAGAGGGGGTGAGTGGGGCCAACGTCCTGACTTTC. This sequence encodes CASSGEGVSGANVLTF.

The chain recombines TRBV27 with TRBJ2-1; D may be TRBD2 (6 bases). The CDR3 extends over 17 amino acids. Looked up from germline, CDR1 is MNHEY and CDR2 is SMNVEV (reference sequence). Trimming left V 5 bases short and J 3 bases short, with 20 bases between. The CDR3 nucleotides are TGTGCCAGCAGTATCCCCTGGGGCGGGGTGGACTACAATGAGCAGTTCTTC. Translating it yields CASSIPWGGVDYNEQFF.

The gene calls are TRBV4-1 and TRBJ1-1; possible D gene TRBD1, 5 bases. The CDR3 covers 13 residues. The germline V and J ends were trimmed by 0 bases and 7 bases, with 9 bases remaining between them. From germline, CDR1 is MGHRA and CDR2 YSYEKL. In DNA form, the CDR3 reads TGCGCCAGCAGCCAAGAAATCGGGGGTGAAGCTTTCTTT. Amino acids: CASSQEIGGEAFF.

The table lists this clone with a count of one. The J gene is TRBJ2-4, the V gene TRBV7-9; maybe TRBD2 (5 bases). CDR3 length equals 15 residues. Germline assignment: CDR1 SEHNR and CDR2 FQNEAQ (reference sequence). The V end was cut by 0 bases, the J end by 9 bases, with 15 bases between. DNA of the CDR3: TGTGCCAGCAGCTTAGCGGGAGCCCCAAGTCCCATTCAGTACTTC. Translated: CASSLAGAPSPIQYF.

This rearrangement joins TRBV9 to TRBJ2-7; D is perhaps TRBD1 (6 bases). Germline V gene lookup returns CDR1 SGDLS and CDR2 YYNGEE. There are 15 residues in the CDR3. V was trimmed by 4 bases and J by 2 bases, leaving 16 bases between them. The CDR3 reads CASSISDSFPYEQYF. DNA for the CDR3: TGTGCCAGCAGCATCTCGGACAGCTTCCCCTACGAGCAGTACTTC.

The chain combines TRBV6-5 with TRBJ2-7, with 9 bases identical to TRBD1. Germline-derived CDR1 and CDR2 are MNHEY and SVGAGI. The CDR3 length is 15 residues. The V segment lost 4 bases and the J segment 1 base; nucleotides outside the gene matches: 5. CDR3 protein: CASSFGTGRSYEQYF. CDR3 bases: TGTGCCAGCAGTTTTGGGACAGGGAGATCCTACGAGCAGTACTTC.

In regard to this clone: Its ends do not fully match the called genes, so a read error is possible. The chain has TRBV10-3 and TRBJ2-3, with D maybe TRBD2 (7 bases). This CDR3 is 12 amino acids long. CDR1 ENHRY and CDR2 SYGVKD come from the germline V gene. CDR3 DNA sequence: TGTGCCAGCGGCGGGGGCACCGATACGCAGTATTTT. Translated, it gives CASGGGTDTQYF.

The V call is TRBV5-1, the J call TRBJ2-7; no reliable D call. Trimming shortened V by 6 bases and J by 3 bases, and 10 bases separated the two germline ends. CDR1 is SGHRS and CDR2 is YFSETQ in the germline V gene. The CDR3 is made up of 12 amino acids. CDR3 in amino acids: CASTATGYEQYF. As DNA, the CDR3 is TGCGCCAGCACCGCGACGGGCTACGAGCAGTACTTC.

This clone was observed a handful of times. The CDR3 coding sequence is TGTGCCAGCAGGGGGGACAGGGCCCGAAATCAGCCCCAGCATTTT. Translating gives CASRGDRARNQPQHF. The chain is built from TRBV6-5 and TRBJ1-5; TRBD1 matches 9 bases. This CDR3 spans 15 amino acids. Per the germline V gene, CDR1 is MNHEY and CDR2 is SVGAGI. Trimming cost V 6 bases and J 4 bases; bases outside gene matches: 7.

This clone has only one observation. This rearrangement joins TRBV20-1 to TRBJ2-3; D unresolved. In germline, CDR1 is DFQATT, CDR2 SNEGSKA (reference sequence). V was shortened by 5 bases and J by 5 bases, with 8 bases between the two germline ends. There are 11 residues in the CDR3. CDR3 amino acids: CSALTGDTQYF. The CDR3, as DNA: TGCAGTGCTCTTACCGGAGATACGCAGTATTTT.

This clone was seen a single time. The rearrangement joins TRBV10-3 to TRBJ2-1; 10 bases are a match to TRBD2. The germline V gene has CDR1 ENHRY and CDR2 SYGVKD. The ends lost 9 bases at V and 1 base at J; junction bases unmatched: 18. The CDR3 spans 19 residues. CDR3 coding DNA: TGTGCCATTAGATTCCAAACAACTAGCGGGAAGGGGTCCTACAATGAGCAGTTCTTC. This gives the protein CAIRFQTTSGKGSYNEQFF.

The CDR3 sequence is CASSYSRAGEKLFF. CDR3 bases: TGTGCCAGCAGTTATTCTAGGGCAGGGGAAAAACTGTTTTTT. This rearrangement joins TRBV6-5 to TRBJ1-4, with a possible D match to TRBD1 (5 bases). The germline V gene has CDR1 MNHEY and CDR2 SVGAGI. Trimming took off 3 bases at V and 8 bases at J, with 13 bases between the two ends. The CDR3 has 14 residues.

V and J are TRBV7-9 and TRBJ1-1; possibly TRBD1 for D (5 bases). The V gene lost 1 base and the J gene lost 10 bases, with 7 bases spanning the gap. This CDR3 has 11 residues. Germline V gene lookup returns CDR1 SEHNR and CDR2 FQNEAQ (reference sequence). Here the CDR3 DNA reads TGTGCCAGCAGCTTAGTGGGGCTAGCTTTCTTT. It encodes CASSLVGLAFF.

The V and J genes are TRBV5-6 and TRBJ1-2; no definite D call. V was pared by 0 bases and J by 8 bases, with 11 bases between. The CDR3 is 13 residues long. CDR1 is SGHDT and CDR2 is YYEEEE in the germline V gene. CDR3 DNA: TGTGCCAGCAGCTTGGCCACGGGGTCGGGCTACACCTTC. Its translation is CASSLATGSGYTF.

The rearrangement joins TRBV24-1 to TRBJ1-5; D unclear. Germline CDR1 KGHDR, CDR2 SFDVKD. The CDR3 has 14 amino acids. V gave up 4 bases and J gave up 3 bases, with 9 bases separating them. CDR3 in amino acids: CATSEQTYNQPQHF. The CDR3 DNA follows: TGTGCCACCAGTGAACAGACATACAATCAGCCCCAGCATTTT.

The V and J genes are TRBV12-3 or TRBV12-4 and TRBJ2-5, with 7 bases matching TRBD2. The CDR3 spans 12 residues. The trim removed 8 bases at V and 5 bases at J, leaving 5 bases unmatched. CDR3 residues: CASGSGDETQYF. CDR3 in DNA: TGTGCCAGCGGAAGCGGGGATGAGACCCAGTACTTC.

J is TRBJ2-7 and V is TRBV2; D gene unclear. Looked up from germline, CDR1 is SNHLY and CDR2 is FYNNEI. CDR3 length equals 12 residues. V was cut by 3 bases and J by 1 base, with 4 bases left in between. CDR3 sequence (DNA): TGTGCCAGCAGTGACAGGTCCTACGAGCAGTACTTC. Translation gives CASSDRSYEQYF.

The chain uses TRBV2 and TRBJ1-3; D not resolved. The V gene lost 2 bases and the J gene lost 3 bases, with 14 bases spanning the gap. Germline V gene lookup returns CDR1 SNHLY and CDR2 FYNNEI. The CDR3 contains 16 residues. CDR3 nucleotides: TGTGCCAGCAGTGAACAACACGGGTTGGGTGGAAACACCATATATTTT. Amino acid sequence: CASSEQHGLGGNTIYF.

CDR3 sequence: CASSYRSAVRSTEAFF. CDR3 DNA: TGTGCCAGCAGTTACCGGTCCGCAGTTCGGAGCACTGAAGCTTTCTTT. J is TRBJ1-1 and V is TRBV6-5, with D unclear. Deletions cut 2 bases from V and 4 bases from J, with 17 bases between. This CDR3 contains 16 residues. Germline V gene sequence: CDR1 MNHEY, CDR2 SVGAGI.

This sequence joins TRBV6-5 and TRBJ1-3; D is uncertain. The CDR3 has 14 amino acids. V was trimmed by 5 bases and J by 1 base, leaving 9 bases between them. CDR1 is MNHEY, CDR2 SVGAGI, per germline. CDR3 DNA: TGTGCCAGCAGTCCACACAGTTCTGGAAACACCATATATTTT. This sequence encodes CASSPHSSGNTIYF.

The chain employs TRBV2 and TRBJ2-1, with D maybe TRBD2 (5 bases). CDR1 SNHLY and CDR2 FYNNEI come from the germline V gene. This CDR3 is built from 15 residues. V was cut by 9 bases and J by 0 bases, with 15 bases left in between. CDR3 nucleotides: TGTGCCAGTCCCCGGAGGAAGAGCTCCTACAATGAGCAGTTCTTC. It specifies CASPRRKSSYNEQFF.

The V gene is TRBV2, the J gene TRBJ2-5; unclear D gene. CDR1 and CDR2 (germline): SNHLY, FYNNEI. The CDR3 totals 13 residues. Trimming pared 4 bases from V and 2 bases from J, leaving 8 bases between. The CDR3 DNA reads TGTGCCAGCAGTGTGGCGGTACAAGAGACCCAGTACTTC. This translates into CASSVAVQETQYF.

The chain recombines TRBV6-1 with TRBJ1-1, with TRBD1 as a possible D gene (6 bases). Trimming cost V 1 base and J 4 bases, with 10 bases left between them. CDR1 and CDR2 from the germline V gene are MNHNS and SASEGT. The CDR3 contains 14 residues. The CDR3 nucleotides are TGTGCCAGCAGTGAAGGGGACACTTTCACTGAAGCTTTCTTT. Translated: CASSEGDTFTEAFF.